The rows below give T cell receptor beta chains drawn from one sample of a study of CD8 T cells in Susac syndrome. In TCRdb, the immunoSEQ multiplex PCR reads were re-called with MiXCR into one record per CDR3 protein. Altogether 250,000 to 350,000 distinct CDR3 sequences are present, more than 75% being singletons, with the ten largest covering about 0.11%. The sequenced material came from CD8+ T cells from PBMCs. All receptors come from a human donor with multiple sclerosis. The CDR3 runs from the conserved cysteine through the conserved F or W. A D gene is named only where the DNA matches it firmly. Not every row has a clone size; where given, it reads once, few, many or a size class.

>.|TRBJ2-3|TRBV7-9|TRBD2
CASSPGLAVTDTQYF
TGTGCCAGCAGCCCGGGACTAGCGGTCACAGATACGCAGTATTTT
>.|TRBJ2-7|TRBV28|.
CASRSPNRAGYEQYF
TGTGCCAGCAGGTCCCCTAACAGGGCCGGCTACGAGCAGTACTTC
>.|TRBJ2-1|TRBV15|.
CATSLQRGWVNEQFF
TGTGCCACCAGCCTACAAAGGGGTTGGGTCAATGAGCAGTTCTTC
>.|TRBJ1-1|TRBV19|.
CASLLRSGDKTEAFF
TGTGCCAGCCTTCTGCGCTCAGGGGATAAAACTGAAGCTTTCTTT
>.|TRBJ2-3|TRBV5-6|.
CASSRFPDARTDTQYF
TGTGCCAGCAGCCGCTTCCCGGATGCGAGGACAGATACGCAGTATTTT
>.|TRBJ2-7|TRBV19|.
CATRDMFSYEQYF
TGTGCCACCCGGGACATGTTCTCCTACGAGCAGTACTTC
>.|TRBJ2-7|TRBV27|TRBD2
CASGRLAGGAAEQYF
TGTGCCAGCGGCAGACTAGCGGGAGGAGCAGCCGAGCAGTACTTC
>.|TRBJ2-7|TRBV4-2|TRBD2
CASSQVDGRASYEQYF
TGTGCCAGCAGCCAAGTGGACGGGAGGGCCTCCTACGAGCAGTACTTC
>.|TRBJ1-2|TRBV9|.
CASSVDSDKLYGYTF
TGTGCCAGCAGCGTAGATTCGGACAAACTCTATGGCTACACCTTC
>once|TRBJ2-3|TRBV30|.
CAWSARELDTQYF
TGTGCCTGGAGTGCCCGGGAGTTAGATACGCAGTATTTT
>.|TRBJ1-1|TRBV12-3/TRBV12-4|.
CASSLARPGGAFF
TGTGCCAGCAGTTTAGCGCGGCCGGGAGGAGCTTTCTTT
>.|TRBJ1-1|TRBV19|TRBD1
CASSPDRGTITEASF
TGTGCCAGTAGTCCGGACAGGGGAACCATCACTGAAGCTTCCTTT
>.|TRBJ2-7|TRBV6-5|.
CASSYRTSSYEQYF
TGTGCCAGCAGTTACCGGACGTCTTCCTACGAGCAGTACTTC
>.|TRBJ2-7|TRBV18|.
CASSSRSGASYEQYF
TGTGCCAGCTCAAGTCGTAGCGGAGCCTCCTACGAGCAGTACTTC
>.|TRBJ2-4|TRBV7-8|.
CASSFGQTLKNIQYF
TGTGCCAGCAGCTTCGGCCAAACCCTCAAAAACATTCAGTACTTC
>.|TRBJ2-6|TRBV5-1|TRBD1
CASSAATGAGANVLTF
TGCGCCAGCAGCGCCGCGACAGGGGCAGGGGCCAACGTCCTGACTTTC
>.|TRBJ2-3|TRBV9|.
CASSVNLGEISTDTQYF
TGTGCCAGCAGCGTAAACCTCGGGGAAATCAGTACAGATACGCAGTATTTT
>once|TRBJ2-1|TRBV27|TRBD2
CASSLWREGLGNEQFF
TGTGCCAGCAGTTTATGGCGGGAGGGCCTGGGCAATGAGCAGTTCTTC
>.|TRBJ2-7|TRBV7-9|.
CASSLESGEQYF
TGTGCCAGCAGCTTAGAGTCTGGCGAGCAGTACTTC
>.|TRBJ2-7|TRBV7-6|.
CASSLVGTKPPYEQYF
TGTGCCAGCAGCTTAGTTGGGACAAAGCCCCCTTACGAGCAGTACTTC
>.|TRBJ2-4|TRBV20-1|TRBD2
CSARGTSGPNIQYF
TGCAGTGCAAGAGGGACTAGCGGGCCGAACATTCAGTACTTC
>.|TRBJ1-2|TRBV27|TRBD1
CASSLTLWTGNGYTF
TGTGCCAGCAGTTTGACCCTCTGGACAGGGAATGGCTACACCTTC
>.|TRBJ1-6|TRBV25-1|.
CATPLSPHSPLHF
TGTGCCACCCCTTTGAGTCCCCATTCACCCCTCCACTTT
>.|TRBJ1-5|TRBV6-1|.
CASSEELSSNQPQHF
TGTGCCAGCAGTGAAGAACTCAGCTCGAATCAGCCCCAGCATTTT